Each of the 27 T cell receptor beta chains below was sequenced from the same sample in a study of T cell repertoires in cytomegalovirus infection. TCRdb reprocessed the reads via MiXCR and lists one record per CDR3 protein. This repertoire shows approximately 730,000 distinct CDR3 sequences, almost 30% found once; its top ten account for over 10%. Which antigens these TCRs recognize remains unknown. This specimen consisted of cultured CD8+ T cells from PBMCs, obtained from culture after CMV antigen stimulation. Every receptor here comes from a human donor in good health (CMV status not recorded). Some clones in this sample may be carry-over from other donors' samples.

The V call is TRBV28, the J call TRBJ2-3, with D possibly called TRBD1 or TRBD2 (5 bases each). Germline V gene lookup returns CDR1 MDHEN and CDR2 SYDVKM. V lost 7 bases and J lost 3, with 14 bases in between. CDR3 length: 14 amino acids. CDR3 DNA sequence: TGTGCCAGCACCGGGACGGGGAGTACAGATACGCAGTATTTT. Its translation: CASTGTGSTDTQYF.

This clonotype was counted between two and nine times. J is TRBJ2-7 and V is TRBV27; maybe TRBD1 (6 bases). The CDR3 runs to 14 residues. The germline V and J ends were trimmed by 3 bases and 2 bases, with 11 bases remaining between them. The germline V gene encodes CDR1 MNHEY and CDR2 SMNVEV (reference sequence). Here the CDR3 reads CASSFVTGPYEQYF. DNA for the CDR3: TGTGCCAGCAGTTTTGTGACAGGACCCTACGAGCAGTACTTC.

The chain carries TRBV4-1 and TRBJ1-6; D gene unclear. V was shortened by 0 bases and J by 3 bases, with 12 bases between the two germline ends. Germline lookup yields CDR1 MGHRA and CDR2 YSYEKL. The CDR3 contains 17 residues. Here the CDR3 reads CASSQDPTAIYNSPLHF. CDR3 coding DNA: TGCGCCAGCAGCCAAGACCCAACAGCCATCTATAATTCACCCCTCCACTTT.

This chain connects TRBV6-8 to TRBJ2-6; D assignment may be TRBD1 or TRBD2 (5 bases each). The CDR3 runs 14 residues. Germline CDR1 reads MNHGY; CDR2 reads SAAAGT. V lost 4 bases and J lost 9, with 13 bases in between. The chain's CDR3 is CASSFPGTINVLTF. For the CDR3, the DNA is TGTGCCAGCAGTTTCCCGGGGACGATCAACGTCCTGACTTTC.

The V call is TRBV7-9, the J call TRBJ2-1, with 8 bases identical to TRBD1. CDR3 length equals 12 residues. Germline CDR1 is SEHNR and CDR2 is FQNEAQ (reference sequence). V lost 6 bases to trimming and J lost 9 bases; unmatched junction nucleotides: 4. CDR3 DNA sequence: TGTGCCAGCAGAAACCAGGGGGCTGAGCAGTTCTTC. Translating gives CASRNQGAEQFF.

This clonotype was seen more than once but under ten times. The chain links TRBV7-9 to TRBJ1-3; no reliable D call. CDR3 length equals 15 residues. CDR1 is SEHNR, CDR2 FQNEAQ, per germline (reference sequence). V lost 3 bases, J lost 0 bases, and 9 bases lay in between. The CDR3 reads CASSLEESSGNTIYF. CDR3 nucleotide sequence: TGTGCCAGCAGCTTGGAGGAGAGCTCTGGAAACACCATATATTTT. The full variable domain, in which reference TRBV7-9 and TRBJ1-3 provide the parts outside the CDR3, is DTGVSQNPRHKITKRGQNVTFRCDPISEHNRLYWYRQTLGQGPEFLTYFQNEAQLEKSRLLSDRFSAERPKGSFSTLEIQRTEQGDSAMYLCASSLEESSGNTIYFGEGSWLTVV.

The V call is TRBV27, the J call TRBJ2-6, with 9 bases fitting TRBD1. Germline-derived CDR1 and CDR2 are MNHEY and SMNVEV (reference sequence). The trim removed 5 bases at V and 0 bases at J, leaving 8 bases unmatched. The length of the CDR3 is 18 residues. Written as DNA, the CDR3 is TGTGCCAGCAGTCCCGCCGGGACAGGGATCTCTGGGGCCAACGTCCTGACTTTC. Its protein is CASSPAGTGISGANVLTF.

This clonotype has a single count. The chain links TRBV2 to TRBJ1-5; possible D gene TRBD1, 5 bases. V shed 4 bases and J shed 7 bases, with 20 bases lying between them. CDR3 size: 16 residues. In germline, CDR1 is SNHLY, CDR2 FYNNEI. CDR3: CASSGEGARFEQPQHF. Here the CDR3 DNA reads TGTGCCAGCAGTGGGGAAGGGGCTCGCTTCGAACAGCCCCAGCATTTT.

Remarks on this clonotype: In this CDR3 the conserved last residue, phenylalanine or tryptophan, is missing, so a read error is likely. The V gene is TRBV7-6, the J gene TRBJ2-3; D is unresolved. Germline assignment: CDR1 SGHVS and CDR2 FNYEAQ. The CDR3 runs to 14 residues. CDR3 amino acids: CASSHIGRTDTQYS. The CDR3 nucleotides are TGTGCTAGCAGTCATATAGGTAGAACAGATACGCAGTATTCT.

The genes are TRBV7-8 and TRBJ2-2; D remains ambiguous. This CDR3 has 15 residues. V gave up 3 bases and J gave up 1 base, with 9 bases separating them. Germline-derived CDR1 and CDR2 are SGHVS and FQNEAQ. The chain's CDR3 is CASSFLVMNTGELFF. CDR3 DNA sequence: TGTGCCAGCAGCTTTTTAGTTATGAACACCGGGGAGCTGTTTTTT. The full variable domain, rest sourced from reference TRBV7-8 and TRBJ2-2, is GAGVSQSPRYKVAKRGQDVALRCDPISGHVSLFWYQQALGQGPEFLTYFQNEAQLDKSGLPSDRFFAERPEGSVSTLKIQRTQQEDSAVYLCASSFLVMNTGELFFGEGSRLTVL.

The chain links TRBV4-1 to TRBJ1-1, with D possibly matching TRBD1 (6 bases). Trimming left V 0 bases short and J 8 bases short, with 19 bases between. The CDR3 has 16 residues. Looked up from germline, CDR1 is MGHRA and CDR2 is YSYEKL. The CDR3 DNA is TGCGCCAGCAGCCAAGATGGTTCACAGGGAAAAGGGGAAGCTTTCTTT. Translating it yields CASSQDGSQGKGEAFF.

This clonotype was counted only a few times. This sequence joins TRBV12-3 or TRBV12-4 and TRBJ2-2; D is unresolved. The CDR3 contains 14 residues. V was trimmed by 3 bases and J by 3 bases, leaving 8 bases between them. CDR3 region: CASSLKPYTGELFF. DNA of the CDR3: TGTGCCAGCAGTTTGAAACCTTACACCGGGGAGCTGTTTTTT.

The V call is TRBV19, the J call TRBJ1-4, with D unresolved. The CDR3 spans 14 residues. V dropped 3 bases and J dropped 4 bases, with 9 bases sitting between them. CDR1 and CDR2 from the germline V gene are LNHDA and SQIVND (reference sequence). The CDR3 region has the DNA TGTGCCAGTAGTATCGGAGGTCTTAATGAAAAACTGTTTTTT. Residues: CASSIGGLNEKLFF.

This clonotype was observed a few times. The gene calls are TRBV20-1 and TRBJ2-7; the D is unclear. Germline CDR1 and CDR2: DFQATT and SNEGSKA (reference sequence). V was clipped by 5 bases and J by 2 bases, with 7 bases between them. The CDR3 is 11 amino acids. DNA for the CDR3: TGCAGTGCTCCCGGGCCCTACGAGCAGTACTTC. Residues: CSAPGPYEQYF.

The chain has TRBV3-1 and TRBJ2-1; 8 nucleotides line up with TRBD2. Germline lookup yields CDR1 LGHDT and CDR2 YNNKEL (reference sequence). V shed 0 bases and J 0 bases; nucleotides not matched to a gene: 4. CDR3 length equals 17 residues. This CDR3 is CASSQDAAGGSYNEQFF. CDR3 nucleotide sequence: TGTGCCAGCAGCCAAGATGCGGCGGGGGGCTCCTACAATGAGCAGTTCTTC.

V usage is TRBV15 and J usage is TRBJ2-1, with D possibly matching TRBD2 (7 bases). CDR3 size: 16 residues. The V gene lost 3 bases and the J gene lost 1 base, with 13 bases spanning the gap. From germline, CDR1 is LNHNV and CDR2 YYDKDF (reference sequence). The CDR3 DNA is TGTGCCACCAGCAGCCGGGGGGCCTTTTCCTACAATGAGCAGTTCTTC. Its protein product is CATSSRGAFSYNEQFF.

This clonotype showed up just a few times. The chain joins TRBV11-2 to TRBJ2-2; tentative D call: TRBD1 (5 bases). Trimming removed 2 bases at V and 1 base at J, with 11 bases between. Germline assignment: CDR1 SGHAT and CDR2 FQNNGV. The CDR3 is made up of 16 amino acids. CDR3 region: CASSLPKGLNTGELFF. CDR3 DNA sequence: TGTGCCAGCAGCTTACCGAAGGGGCTGAACACCGGGGAGCTGTTTTTT.

The CDR3 reads CASSGGMKPQHF. Written as DNA, the CDR3 is TGTGCCAGCAGTGGGGGGATGAAGCCCCAGCATTTT. The chain combines TRBV7-9 with TRBJ1-5; tentative D call: TRBD1 (5 bases). Germline V gene data show CDR1 as SEHNR and CDR2 as FQNEAQ (reference sequence). This CDR3 has 12 residues. V was cut by 6 bases and J by 8 bases, with 11 bases left in between.

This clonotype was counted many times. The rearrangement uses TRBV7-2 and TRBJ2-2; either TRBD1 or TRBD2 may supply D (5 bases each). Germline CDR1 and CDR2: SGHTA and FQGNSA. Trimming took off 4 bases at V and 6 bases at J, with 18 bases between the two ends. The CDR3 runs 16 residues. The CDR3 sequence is CASSSGTKWPPGELFF. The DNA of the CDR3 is TGTGCCAGCAGCTCCGGGACGAAGTGGCCCCCCGGGGAGCTGTTTTTT.

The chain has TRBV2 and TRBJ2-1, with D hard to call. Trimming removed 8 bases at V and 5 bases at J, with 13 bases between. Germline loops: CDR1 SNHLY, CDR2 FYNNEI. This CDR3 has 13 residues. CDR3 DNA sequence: TGTGCCAGCCGGGTCGTAGGTGACAATGAGCAGTTCTTC. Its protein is CASRVVGDNEQFF.

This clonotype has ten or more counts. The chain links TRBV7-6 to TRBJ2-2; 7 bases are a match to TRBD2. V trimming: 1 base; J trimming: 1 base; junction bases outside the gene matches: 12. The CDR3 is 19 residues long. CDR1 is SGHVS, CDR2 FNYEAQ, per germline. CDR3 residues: CASSLVPAGHLGNTGELFF. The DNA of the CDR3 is TGTGCCAGCAGCTTAGTTCCAGCGGGGCACCTAGGGAACACCGGGGAGCTGTTTTTT.

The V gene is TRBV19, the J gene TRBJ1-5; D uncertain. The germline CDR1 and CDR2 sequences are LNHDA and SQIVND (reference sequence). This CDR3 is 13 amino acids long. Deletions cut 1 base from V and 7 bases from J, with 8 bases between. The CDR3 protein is CASSIVPGQPQHF. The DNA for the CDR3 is TGTGCCAGTAGTATAGTTCCAGGCCAGCCCCAGCATTTT.

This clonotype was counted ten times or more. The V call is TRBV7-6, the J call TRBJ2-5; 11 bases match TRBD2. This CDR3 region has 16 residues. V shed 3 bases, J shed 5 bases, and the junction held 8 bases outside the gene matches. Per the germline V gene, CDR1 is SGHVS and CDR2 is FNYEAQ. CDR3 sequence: CASSFLAGGPRETQYF. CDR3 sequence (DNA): TGTGCCAGCAGCTTTTTAGCGGGGGGGCCTCGCGAGACCCAGTACTTC. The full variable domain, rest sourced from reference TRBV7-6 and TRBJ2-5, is GAGVSQSPRYKVTKRGQDVALRCDPISGHVSLYWYRQALGQGPEFLTYFNYEAQQDKSGLPNDRFSAERPEGSISTLTIQRTEQRDSAMYRCASSFLAGGPRETQYFGPGTRLLVL.

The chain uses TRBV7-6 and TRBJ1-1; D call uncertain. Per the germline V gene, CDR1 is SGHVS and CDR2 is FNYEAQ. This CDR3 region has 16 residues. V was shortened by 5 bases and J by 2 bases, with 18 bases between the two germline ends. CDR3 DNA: TGTGCCAGCAGCCGGGATTTTCCGGCAGTCAACACTGAAGCTTTCTTT. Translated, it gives CASSRDFPAVNTEAFF.

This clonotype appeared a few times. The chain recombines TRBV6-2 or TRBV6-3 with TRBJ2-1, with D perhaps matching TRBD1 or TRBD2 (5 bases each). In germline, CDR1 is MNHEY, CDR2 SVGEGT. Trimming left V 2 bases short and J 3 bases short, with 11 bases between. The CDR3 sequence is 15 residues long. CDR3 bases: TGTGCCAGCAGTTACAGTCCGAGGGGCTACAATGAGCAGTTCTTC. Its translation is CASSYSPRGYNEQFF.

Here the CDR3 DNA reads TGCAGCGTTGGGGGGCTGCTCCCGGACGAGCAGTACTTC. This codes for CSVGGLLPDEQYF. This chain joins TRBV29-1 and TRBJ2-7; TRBD1 is a possible D gene (6 bases). CDR1 is SQVTM and CDR2 is ANQGSEA in the germline V gene. CDR3 length: 13 residues. V was clipped by 4 bases and J by 5 bases, with 15 bases between them.

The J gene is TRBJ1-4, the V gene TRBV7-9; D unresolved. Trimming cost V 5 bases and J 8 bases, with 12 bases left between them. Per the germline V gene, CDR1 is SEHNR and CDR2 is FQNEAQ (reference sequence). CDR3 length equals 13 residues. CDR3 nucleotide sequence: TGTGCCAGCAGCCCGCAGGTTCGGGAAAAACTGTTTTTT. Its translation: CASSPQVREKLFF.